A selection of T cell receptor beta chains follows, all from one sample in a study of OX40 agonist ivuxolimab in advanced cancers. Produced via immunoSEQ multiplex PCR; TCRdb's table is partial and in-frame only. The sample has nearly 95,000 clones; around 94% are singletons. The sample was CD4+ or CD8+ T cells sorted from blood, taken in a trial of the OX40 agonist ivuxolimab. Receptors originate from an adult with an advanced solid tumor such as melanoma, head and neck, liver or kidney cancer. Both conserved end residues are part of each CDR3. The D gene is left open where the match is weak.

TRBJ2-1 TRBV14 - TGTGCCAGCTCTAACAATGAGCAGTTCTTC CASSNNEQFF
TRBJ2-5 TRBV11-2 TRBD2 TGTGCCAGCAGCTTAATGTACGCGGGAGAGGAGACCCAGTACTTC CASSLMYAGEETQYF
TRBJ1-3 TRBV5-4 TRBD1 TGTGCCAGCAGCCCCAGGGGGCGCGGAAACACCATATATTTT CASSPRGRGNTIYF
TRBJ2-4 TRBV9 TRBD2 TGTGCCAGCAGCGTAGGTGGCAGTAGCGGGAAGGACATTCAGTACTTC CASSVGGSSGKDIQYF
TRBJ1-1 TRBV4-1 - TGCGCCAGCAGCCTCCGGGACGTGGGGAACACTGAAGCTTTCTTT CASSLRDVGNTEAFF
TRBJ2-5 TRBV13 - TGTGCCAGCAGCAGAGAAGAGACCCAGTACTTC CASSREETQYF
TRBJ2-5 TRBV13 - TGTGCCAGCAGCTTAGCGGAGGAAGAGACCCAGTACTTC CASSLAEEETQYF
TRBJ2-1 TRBV9 - TGTGCCAGCAGCCCCAGCGGACTCTCCTACAATGAGCAGTTCTTC CASSPSGLSYNEQFF
TRBJ2-7 TRBV13 - TGTGCCAGCAGCTTAGCCGGACAGTACGAGCAGTACTTC CASSLAGQYEQYF
TRBJ2-7 TRBV7-6 - TGTGCCAGCAGCTTCGGCGGAGGCTCCTACGAGCAGTACTTC CASSFGGGSYEQYF
TRBJ2-5 TRBV6-5 - TGTGCCAGCAGTTACTCTGCCAGACCTAAAGAGACCCAGTACTTC CASSYSARPKETQYF
TRBJ2-4 TRBV6-6 - TGTGCCAGCAGTTATTCTGGAGAATACGACATTCAGTACTTC CASSYSGEYDIQYF
TRBJ2-7 TRBV10-1 TRBD1 TGCGCCAGCAGTGAGTTTGCCAGGGGGTTCGGGGACGAGCAGTACTTC CASSEFARGFGDEQYF